This T cell receptor beta chain is from a study of early T cells in non-severe SARS-CoV-2 infection. In the case of this clonotype: No antigen is known for it.

TCRdb processed the 5' RACE reads anew with MiXCR; each CDR3 protein has one entry. Counted here are 52,000 or so distinct CDR3 sequences, around 13% occurring once; the ten biggest clones make up around 1.4%. Study results and caveats: Private and CD4 specificities were missed by VDJdb matching, which favored anti-spike CD8 responses.

Sequenced material: whole blood. The sequence was collected from an adult who was a healthcare worker with PCR-confirmed SARS-CoV-2 infection or an uninfected control (not recorded which).

Here the CDR3 reads CASREGGISAYEQYF. The CDR3 DNA reads TGCGCCAGCCGCGAAGGGGGGATCTCGGCCTACGAGCAGTACTTC. The rearrangement joins TRBV5-1 to TRBJ2-7; tentatively, D is TRBD1 or TRBD2 (6 bases each). This CDR3 region has 15 residues. Per germline, CDR1 SGHRS and CDR2 YFSETQ. V gave up 7 bases and J gave up 2 bases, with 19 bases separating them.